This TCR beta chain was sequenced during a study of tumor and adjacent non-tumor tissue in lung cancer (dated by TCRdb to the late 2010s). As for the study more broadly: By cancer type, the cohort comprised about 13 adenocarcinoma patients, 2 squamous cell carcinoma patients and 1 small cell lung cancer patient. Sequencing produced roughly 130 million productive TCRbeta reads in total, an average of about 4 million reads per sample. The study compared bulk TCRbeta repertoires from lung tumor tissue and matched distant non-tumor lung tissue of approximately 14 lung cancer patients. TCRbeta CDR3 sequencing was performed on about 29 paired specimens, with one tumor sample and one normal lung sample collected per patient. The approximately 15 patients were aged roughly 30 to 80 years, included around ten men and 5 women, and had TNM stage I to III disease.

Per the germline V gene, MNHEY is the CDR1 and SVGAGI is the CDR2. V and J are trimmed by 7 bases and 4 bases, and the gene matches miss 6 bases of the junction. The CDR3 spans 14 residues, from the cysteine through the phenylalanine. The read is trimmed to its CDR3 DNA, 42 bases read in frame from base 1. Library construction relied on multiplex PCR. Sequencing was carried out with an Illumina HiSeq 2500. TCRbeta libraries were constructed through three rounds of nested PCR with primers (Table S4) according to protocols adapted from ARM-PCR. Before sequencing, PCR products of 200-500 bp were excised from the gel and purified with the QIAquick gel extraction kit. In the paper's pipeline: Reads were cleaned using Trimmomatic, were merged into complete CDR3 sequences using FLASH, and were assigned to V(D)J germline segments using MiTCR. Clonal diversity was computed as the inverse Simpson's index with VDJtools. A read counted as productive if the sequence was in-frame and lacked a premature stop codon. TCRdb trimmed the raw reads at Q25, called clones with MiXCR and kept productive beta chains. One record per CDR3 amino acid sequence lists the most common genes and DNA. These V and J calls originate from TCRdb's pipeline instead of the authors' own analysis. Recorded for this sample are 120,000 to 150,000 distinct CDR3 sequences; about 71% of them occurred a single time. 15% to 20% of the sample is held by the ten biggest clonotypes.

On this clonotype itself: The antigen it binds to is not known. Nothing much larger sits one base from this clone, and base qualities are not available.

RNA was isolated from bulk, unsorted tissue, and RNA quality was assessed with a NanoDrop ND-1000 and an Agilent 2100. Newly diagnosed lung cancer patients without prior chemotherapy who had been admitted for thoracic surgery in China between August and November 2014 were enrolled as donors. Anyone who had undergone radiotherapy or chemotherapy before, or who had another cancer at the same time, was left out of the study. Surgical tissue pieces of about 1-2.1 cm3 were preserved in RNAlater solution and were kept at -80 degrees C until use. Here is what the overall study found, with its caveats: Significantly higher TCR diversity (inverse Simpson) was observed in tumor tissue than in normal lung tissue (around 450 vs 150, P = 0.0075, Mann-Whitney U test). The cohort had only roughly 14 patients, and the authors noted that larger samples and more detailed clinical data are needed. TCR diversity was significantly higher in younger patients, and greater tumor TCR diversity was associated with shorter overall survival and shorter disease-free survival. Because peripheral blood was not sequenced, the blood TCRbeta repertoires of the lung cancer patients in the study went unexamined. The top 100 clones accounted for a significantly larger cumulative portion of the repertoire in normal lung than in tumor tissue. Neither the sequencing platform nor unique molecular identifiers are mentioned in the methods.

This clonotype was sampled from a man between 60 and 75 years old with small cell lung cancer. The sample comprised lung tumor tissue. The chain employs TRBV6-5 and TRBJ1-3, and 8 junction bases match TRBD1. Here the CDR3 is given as CASIETGAGNTIYF. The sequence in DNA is TGTGCCAGCATCGAGACAGGGGCGGGAAACACCATATATTTT.